This TCR beta chain was captured by sequencing in a study of CD8+CD57+ T cells in acquired aplastic anemia. Study details: Sorted CD4+ and CD8+ cells gave a mean 3.2 ug DNA, range roughly 0.18 to 27.4 ug. Some 10 million reads were obtained on average for healthy donor CD4+ cells.

In the case of this clonotype: What it binds is unknown.

The CDR3 is 16 residues long. Germline V CDR1 and CDR2: SGHTS, YDEGEE. V gave up 1 base and J gave up 10 bases, with 18 bases separating them. Profiling that covered TCR beta VDJ and CDR3 relied on genomic DNA as its template. Via MiXCR, TCRdb re-called the reads, giving one row per CDR3 protein. Here the sample spans about 210,000 distinct CDR3 sequences, over 60% being singletons. Findings and caveats of the study: Overlapping CD8+ CDR3 repertoires of patients and controls contained roughly 27 shared sequences.

This sequence originates from a human donor in good health. The genes are TRBV5-8 and TRBJ1-6; no definite D call. Sequenced sample: sorted CD4+, CD8+, or CD8+CD57+ T cells (not recorded which) from PBMCs. This CDR3 is CASSLRLPSVGSPLHF. CDR3 sequence (DNA): TGTGCCAGCAGCTTGAGGCTGCCATCGGTGGGATCACCCCTCCACTTT.